Listed here are 3 T cell receptor beta chains from one sample, sequenced in a study of cytomegalovirus exposure and HLA in healthy donors. Amplification used 60 Vbeta primers and 13 Jbeta primers. Assay: immunoSEQ multiplex PCR; the TCRdb copy retains only in-frame clones and omits some. This table has some 130,000 clones, roughly three quarters appearing once. The sample comprised PBMCs. These receptors were collected from a female donor in good health and CMV-seronegative.

The rearrangement uses TRBV7-2 and TRBJ2-5; 10 bases agree with TRBD1. Germline V gene lookup returns CDR1 SGHTA and CDR2 FQGNSA. V shed 3 bases, J shed 3 bases, and the junction held 10 bases outside the gene matches. CDR3 length: 17 amino acids. CDR3 residues: CASSFPSPGQGKETQYF. In nucleotides, the CDR3 is TGTGCCAGCAGCTTCCCCTCCCCGGGACAGGGGAAAGAGACCCAGTACTTC.

The chain is built from TRBV2 and TRBJ1-5; D call uncertain. Germline V gives CDR1 SNHLY, CDR2 FYNNEI. This CDR3 has 15 amino acids. Deletions cut 5 bases from V and 2 bases from J, with 13 bases between. CDR3 in amino acids: CASSPERFGNQPQHF. For the CDR3, the DNA is TGTGCCAGCAGTCCTGAGAGATTTGGCAATCAGCCCCAGCATTTT.

The chain links TRBV5-4 to TRBJ2-3; maybe TRBD1 (6 bases). V dropped 2 bases and J dropped 3 bases, with 13 bases sitting between them. Germline V gene sequence: CDR1 SGHNT, CDR2 YYREEE (reference sequence). There are 15 residues in the CDR3. The CDR3: CASSFGTSLTDTQYF. The DNA for the CDR3 is TGTGCCAGCAGCTTCGGGACATCCCTGACAGATACGCAGTATTTT.